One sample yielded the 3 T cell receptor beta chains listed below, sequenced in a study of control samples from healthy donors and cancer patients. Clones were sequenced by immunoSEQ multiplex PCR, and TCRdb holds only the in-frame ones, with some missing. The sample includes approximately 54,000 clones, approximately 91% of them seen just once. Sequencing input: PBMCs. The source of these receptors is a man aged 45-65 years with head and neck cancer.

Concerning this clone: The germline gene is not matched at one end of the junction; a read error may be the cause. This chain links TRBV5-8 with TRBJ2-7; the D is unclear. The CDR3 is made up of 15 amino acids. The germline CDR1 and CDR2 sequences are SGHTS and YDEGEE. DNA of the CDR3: TGTGCCAGCAGCTTCTACCGGGCCTATTCCTCCGAGCAGTACTTC. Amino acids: CASSFYRAYSSEQYF.

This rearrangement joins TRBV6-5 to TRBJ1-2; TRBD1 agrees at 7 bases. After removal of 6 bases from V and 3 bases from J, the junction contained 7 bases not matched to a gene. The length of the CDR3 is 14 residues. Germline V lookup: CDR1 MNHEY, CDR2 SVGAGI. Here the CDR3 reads CASRQGGADYGYTF. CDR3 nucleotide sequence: TGTGCCAGCAGGCAGGGGGGCGCAGACTATGGCTACACCTTC.

This CDR3 is CASSSGQGALNTF. CDR3 nucleotides: TGCGCCAGCAGCTCGGGACAGGGGGCACTCAACACCTTC. The rearrangement uses TRBV5-1 and TRBJ1-2, with 12 nucleotides matching TRBD1. V lost 3 bases to trimming and J lost 12 bases; unmatched junction nucleotides: 6. Germline values: CDR1 SGHRS, CDR2 YFSETQ. The CDR3 sequence is 13 residues long.